These T cell receptor beta chains were read from a single sample in a study of CD8+CD57+ T cells in acquired aplastic anemia. TCRdb recomputed calls from the reads with MiXCR, one row per CDR3 protein. The table includes 200,000 or so distinct CDR3 sequences, around 65% detected once. Sequenced material: sorted CD4+, CD8+, or CD8+CD57+ T cells (not recorded which) from PBMCs. The receptors come from a human donor with severe aplastic anemia or a healthy control (not recorded which). Each CDR3 is given with its conserved first and last residue. Each record gives: V gene, clone size, CDR3 length, J gene, D gene, CDR3 protein, CDR3 DNA. The D gene is left open where the match is weak. Clone sizes are given selectively: once, few, many, or a class where the clone is expanded.

>TRBV15|few|14|TRBJ1-6|NA
CATSRDPGTSPLHF
TGTGCCACCAGCAGAGATCCGGGTACTTCACCCCTCCACTTT
>TRBV7-2|NA|13|TRBJ1-3|NA
CASSFGTLNTIYF
TGTGCCAGCAGTTTCGGGACACTAAACACCATATATTTT
>TRBV30|NA|14|TRBJ1-5|NA
CAWGWTELNQPQHF
TGTGCCTGGGGTTGGACAGAGCTTAATCAGCCCCAGCATTTT
>TRBV7-9|NA|17|TRBJ1-6|TRBD1
CASSWGDRAKNNSPLHF
TGTGCCAGCAGCTGGGGGGACAGGGCTAAGAATAATTCACCCCTCCACTTT
>TRBV5-1|NA|16|TRBJ1-3|TRBD1
CASSLRPGQGENTIYF
TGCGCCAGCAGCTTGAGACCGGGACAGGGGGAAAACACCATATATTTT
>TRBV5-6|few|14|TRBJ1-2|NA
CASSPRQLNYGYTF
TGTGCCAGCAGCCCCCGACAGCTTAACTATGGCTACACCTTC
>TRBV5-4|NA|16|TRBJ2-7|TRBD1
CASSLASIGGPNEQYF
TGTGCCAGCAGCTTGGCGTCTATAGGGGGCCCAAACGAGCAGTACTTC
>TRBV2|NA|15|TRBJ1-5|NA
CASSEAPLLGQPQHF
TGTGCCAGCAGTGAAGCGCCCCTTTTAGGTCAGCCCCAGCATTTT
>TRBV7-8|few|14|TRBJ1-1|NA
CASSLVTMNTEAFF
TGTGCCAGCAGCTTAGTTACGATGAACACTGAAGCTTTCTTT
>TRBV13|many|13|TRBJ2-1|NA
CASSFELDNEQFF
TGTGCCAGCAGCTTTGAACTTGACAATGAGCAGTTCTTC
>TRBV9|many|12|TRBJ2-2|NA
CASSAISGELFF
TGTGCCAGCAGCGCCATTAGCGGGGAGCTGTTTTTT
>TRBV12-3/TRBV12-4|NA|15|TRBJ1-6|TRBD1
CASSWGQGANSPLHF
TGTGCCAGCAGTTGGGGACAGGGGGCTAATTCACCCCTCCACTTT
>TRBV11-2|once|13|TRBJ1-1|NA
CASGGGMNTEAFF
TGTGCCAGCGGGGGGGGCATGAACACTGAAGCTTTCTTT
>TRBV7-2|NA|16|TRBJ2-3|NA
CASSFRGGAGTDTQYF
TGTGCCAGCAGCTTTCGAGGGGGGGCCGGCACAGATACGCAGTATTTT
>TRBV29-1|NA|14|TRBJ1-2|NA
CSVVEGEMMAGYTF
TGCAGCGTTGTAGAGGGGGAGATGATGGCAGGCTACACCTTC
>TRBV27|NA|16|TRBJ2-3|TRBD2
CASSHGLAGGTDTQYF
TGTGCCAGCAGTCACGGACTAGCGGGGGGCACAGATACGCAGTATTTT
>TRBV20-1|NA|14|TRBJ2-7|NA
CSVTRGDTFYEQYF
TGCAGTGTCACCCGGGGGGACACCTTCTACGAGCAGTACTTC
>TRBV5-1|NA|16|TRBJ1-1|NA
CASSLEPGTMNTEAFF
TGCGCCAGCAGCTTGGAACCAGGGACGATGAACACTGAAGCTTTCTTT
>TRBV29-1|NA|10|TRBJ2-5|NA
CSVRWETQYF
TGCAGCGTACGGTGGGAGACCCAGTACTTC
>TRBV19|once|15|TRBJ2-5|NA
CASGMWGPSGETQYF
TGTGCCAGTGGTATGTGGGGGCCCAGCGGAGAGACCCAGTACTTC
>TRBV7-9|NA|12|TRBJ1-1|NA
CASSSGGTEAFF
TGTGCCAGCAGCTCGGGGGGCACTGAAGCTTTCTTT
>TRBV12-3/TRBV12-4|NA|12|TRBJ2-5|NA
CASSLSRGTQYF
TGTGCCAGCAGTTTAAGTCGAGGGACCCAGTACTTC
>TRBV7-8|NA|17|TRBJ2-7|NA
CASSLVGAGASSYEQYF
TGTGCCAGCAGCTTAGTTGGGGCAGGCGCGAGCTCCTACGAGCAGTACTTC
>TRBV20-1|NA|12|TRBJ2-7|NA
CSARDLRSEQYF
TGCAGTGCTAGAGATCTTCGGTCCGAGCAGTACTTC